This entry lists 22 T cell receptor beta chains sequenced from one sample in a study of T cell responses to AZD1222 COVID-19 vaccine. Clones were sequenced by immunoSEQ multiplex PCR, and TCRdb holds only the in-frame ones, with some missing. The sample lists 140,000 or so clones; around 91% were seen once. Here the sequenced sample was peripheral blood, taken on day 0 of AZD1222 vaccination. Source of these receptors: an adult in good health.

J is TRBJ2-5 and V is TRBV25-1; 7 bases line up with TRBD1. The V gene's germline CDR1 is MGHDK and CDR2 SYGVNS. The CDR3 contains 17 residues. V trimming: 5 bases; J trimming: 5 bases; junction bases outside the gene matches: 17. Here the CDR3 DNA reads TGTGCCAGCAGTAAGCACCGGGACAGTAGAGTAGGGGAGACCCAGTACTTC. Translating gives CASSKHRDSRVGETQYF.

This chain joins TRBV19 and TRBJ1-5, with 11 bases fitting TRBD1. There are 15 residues in the CDR3. J was trimmed by 7 bases and V by 5 bases; bases with no gene match: 7. Germline CDR1 is LNHDA and CDR2 is SQIVND (reference sequence). CDR3 in amino acids: CASSRTGGAKQPQHF. The CDR3 DNA reads as TGTGCCAGTAGTCGGACAGGGGGCGCTAAACAGCCCCAGCATTTT. Complete variable domain (other parts from reference TRBV19 and TRBJ1-5): DGGITQSPKYLFRKEGQNVTLSCEQNLNHDAMYWYRQDPGQGLRLIYYSQIVNDFQKGDIAEGYSVSREKKESFPLTVTSAQKNPTAFYLCASSRTGGAKQPQHFGDGTRLSIL.

The chain uses TRBV9 and TRBJ2-3, with TRBD1 matching over 9 bases. The CDR3 has 14 residues. The V gene end was trimmed by 3 bases and the J gene end by 4 bases; junction bases not matched to a gene: 3. Germline V gene data show CDR1 as SGDLS and CDR2 as YYNGEE. The CDR3, as DNA: TGTGCCAGCAGCGATACAGGGGGCTCAGATACGCAGTATTTT. Its protein product is CASSDTGGSDTQYF.

The chain is built from TRBV11-1 and TRBJ2-7, with D possibly TRBD1 on 6 matching bases. Germline-derived CDR1 and CDR2 are SGHAT and FQDESV (reference sequence). With 5 bases removed from V and 3 bases from J, the gap between germline ends came to 11 bases. This CDR3 has 13 residues. The CDR3 spells CASSRLDSYEQYF. CDR3 nucleotide sequence: TGTGCCAGCAGCCGCCTGGACAGCTACGAGCAGTACTTC.

The chain combines TRBV11-3 with TRBJ2-2; no clear D. CDR1 is SGHNT, CDR2 YENEEA, per germline. The germline V and J ends were trimmed by 3 bases and 5 bases, with 7 bases remaining between them. This CDR3 is 13 amino acids long. The CDR3 region has the DNA TGTGCCAGCAGCTTTGACGGGACCGGGGAGCTGTTTTTT. Protein sequence: CASSFDGTGELFF.

The chain has TRBV28 and TRBJ1-2, with 10 bases that match TRBD1. V lost 3 bases to trimming and J lost 4 bases; unmatched junction nucleotides: 2. The CDR3 covers 14 residues. Germline CDR1 MDHEN, CDR2 SYDVKM. In nucleotides, the CDR3 is TGTGCCAGCAGTTTCCGACAGGGGGCCTATGGCTACACCTTC. Residues: CASSFRQGAYGYTF.

The V call is TRBV5-1, the J call TRBJ1-5, with D tentatively TRBD1 (5 bases). Trimming took off 1 base at V and 4 bases at J, with 12 bases between the two ends. The germline V gene encodes CDR1 SGHRS and CDR2 YFSETQ. There are 15 residues in the CDR3. The CDR3 nucleotides are TGCGCCAGCAGCTTGCTGCCGGGGACTAATCAGCCCCAGCATTTT. As protein: CASSLLPGTNQPQHF.

The chain links TRBV19 to TRBJ2-1; D is undetermined. The CDR3 spans 17 residues. Germline lookup yields CDR1 LNHDA and CDR2 SQIVND (reference sequence). Trimming cost V 8 bases and J 1 base, with 21 bases left between them. CDR3 sequence: CASSNLRTTGSYNEQFF. CDR3 sequence (DNA): TGTGCCAGTTCTAATTTGAGGACGACCGGATCCTACAATGAGCAGTTCTTC.

This clone was recorded once. The CDR3, as DNA: TGTGCCAGCAGTGATACTGGCTCAGGGGTGGATAACACTGAAGCTTTCTTT. Amino acid sequence: CASSDTGSGVDNTEAFF. The chain uses TRBV2 and TRBJ1-1; tentative D call: TRBD1 (6 bases). V was shortened by 3 bases and J by 2 bases, with 19 bases between the two germline ends. CDR1 SNHLY and CDR2 FYNNEI come from the germline V gene. The CDR3 length is 17 residues.

This chain joins TRBV27 and TRBJ1-2; no firm D call. V gave up 3 bases and J gave up 4 bases, with 9 bases separating them. The germline CDR1 and CDR2 sequences are MNHEY and SMNVEV (reference sequence). The CDR3 extends over 13 amino acids. The CDR3 spells CASSFGGSYGYTF. Written as DNA, the CDR3 is TGTGCCAGCAGTTTTGGAGGGAGCTATGGCTACACCTTC.

The V gene is TRBV7-2, the J gene TRBJ2-2; 12 bases line up with TRBD2. Trimming at V came to 5 bases and at J to 3 bases, leaving 7 bases not matched to a gene. The CDR3 loop spans 17 amino acids. The germline gives CDR1 SGHTA, CDR2 FQGNSA. CDR3: CASSISLAGGYTGELFF. The CDR3 region has the DNA TGTGCCAGCAGCATCTCCCTAGCGGGAGGGTACACCGGGGAGCTGTTTTTT.

This chain uses TRBV10-2 with TRBJ2-1; D is undetermined. Germline V gene data show CDR1 as WSHSY and CDR2 as SAAADI. V gave up 4 bases and J gave up 10 bases, with 14 bases separating them. The CDR3 spans 13 residues. The CDR3 DNA sequence: TGCGCCAGCAGTGGGGGTCCCCTGGGGGAGCAGTTCTTC. This gives the protein CASSGGPLGEQFF.

The chain recombines TRBV24-1 with TRBJ1-2, with D possibly TRBD1 on 6 matching bases. Germline V CDR1 and CDR2: KGHDR, SFDVKD. V was trimmed by 7 bases and J by 6 bases, leaving 11 bases between them. This CDR3 contains 12 residues. The CDR3 loop reads CATRGHPHGYTF. In nucleotides, the CDR3 is TGTGCCACCAGGGGACATCCCCATGGCTACACCTTC.

The chain carries TRBV4-2 and TRBJ2-7, with TRBD2 matching 7 bases. Looked up from germline, CDR1 is LGHNA and CDR2 is YNFKEQ. The trim removed 0 bases at V and 0 bases at J, leaving 5 bases unmatched. This CDR3 has 16 amino acids. The CDR3, as DNA: TGTGCCAGCAGCCAAGATCGCGGGGGTAGCTCCTACGAGCAGTACTTC. Protein product: CASSQDRGGSSYEQYF.

The chain links TRBV10-3 to TRBJ1-1; unclear D gene. Trimming removed 2 bases from V and 3 bases from J, with 7 bases in between. The length of the CDR3 is 13 residues. Germline-derived CDR1 and CDR2 are ENHRY and SYGVKD. This CDR3 is CAISEPRDTEAFF. The CDR3 coding sequence is TGTGCCATCAGTGAGCCGCGGGACACTGAAGCTTTCTTT.

The chain is built from TRBV15 and TRBJ2-5; 11 bases align to TRBD1. Germline CDR1 reads LNHNV; CDR2 reads YYDKDF (reference sequence). Trimming at V came to 1 base and at J to 4 bases, leaving 2 bases not matched to a gene. CDR3 length: 15 residues. In DNA form, the CDR3 reads TGTGCCACCAGCAGAGGGGGGACAGGGGGAGAGACCCAGTACTTC. Translating it yields CATSRGGTGGETQYF.

This rearrangement joins TRBV5-8 to TRBJ1-4; D is possibly TRBD1 (5 bases). This CDR3 contains 17 residues. Trimming removed 0 bases at V and 11 bases at J, with 23 bases between. Germline assignment: CDR1 SGHTS and CDR2 YDEGEE. The CDR3 region has the DNA TGTGCCAGCAGCTTGGAAGAGGGGAGGGAACCCCCTGGGAAACTGTTTTTT. Its translation is CASSLEEGREPPGKLFF.

The rearrangement uses TRBV16 and TRBJ1-1; a weak D match, TRBD1 (6 bases). The CDR3 has 12 residues. V shed 0 bases and J shed 11 bases, with 10 bases lying between them. Germline CDR1 and CDR2: KGHSY and FQNENV. The CDR3 sequence is CASSQSGGAAFF. CDR3 DNA sequence: TGTGCCAGCAGCCAATCGGGGGGGGCGGCTTTCTTT.

The rearrangement joins TRBV10-1 to TRBJ2-7, with 7 bases identical to TRBD1. In germline, CDR1 is WNHNN, CDR2 SYGVQD (reference sequence). V lost 0 bases to trimming and J lost 4 bases; unmatched junction nucleotides: 9. This CDR3 is built from 16 residues. Here the CDR3 DNA reads TGCGCCAGCAGTGAGTCCCCAGTCGACAGGGTGTACGAGCAGTACTTC. Translated: CASSESPVDRVYEQYF.

This rearrangement joins TRBV3-1 (or the pseudogene TRBV3-2) to TRBJ2-2, with D maybe TRBD2 (5 bases). Germline CDR1 LGHDT, CDR2 YNNKEL (reference sequence). The germline V and J ends were trimmed by 1 base and 1 base, with 10 bases remaining between them. The CDR3 sequence is 16 residues long. As DNA, the CDR3 is TGTGCCAGCAGCCAAGCCCGGACTGGGAACACCGGGGAGCTGTTTTTT. It yields the protein CASSQARTGNTGELFF.

The chain recombines TRBV7-6 with TRBJ2-7; 9 bases are shared with TRBD2. Germline values: CDR1 SGHVS, CDR2 FNYEAQ. Unmatched junction bases numbered 5, after V lost 2 bases and J lost 3 bases. The CDR3 length is 15 residues. This chain's CDR3 is CASSLSLAGFYEQYF. The DNA for the CDR3 is TGTGCCAGCAGCTTATCCCTAGCGGGGTTCTACGAGCAGTACTTC.

The rearrangement joins TRBV5-6 to TRBJ1-2; TRBD1 might be the D (5 bases). The V gene's germline CDR1 is SGHDT and CDR2 YYEEEE. V gave up 0 bases and J gave up 4 bases, with 13 bases separating them. The CDR3 runs to 15 residues. Here the CDR3 DNA reads TGTGCCAGCAGCTTGGCGATGGGGCCCGCCTATGGCTACACCTTC. Its translation: CASSLAMGPAYGYTF.